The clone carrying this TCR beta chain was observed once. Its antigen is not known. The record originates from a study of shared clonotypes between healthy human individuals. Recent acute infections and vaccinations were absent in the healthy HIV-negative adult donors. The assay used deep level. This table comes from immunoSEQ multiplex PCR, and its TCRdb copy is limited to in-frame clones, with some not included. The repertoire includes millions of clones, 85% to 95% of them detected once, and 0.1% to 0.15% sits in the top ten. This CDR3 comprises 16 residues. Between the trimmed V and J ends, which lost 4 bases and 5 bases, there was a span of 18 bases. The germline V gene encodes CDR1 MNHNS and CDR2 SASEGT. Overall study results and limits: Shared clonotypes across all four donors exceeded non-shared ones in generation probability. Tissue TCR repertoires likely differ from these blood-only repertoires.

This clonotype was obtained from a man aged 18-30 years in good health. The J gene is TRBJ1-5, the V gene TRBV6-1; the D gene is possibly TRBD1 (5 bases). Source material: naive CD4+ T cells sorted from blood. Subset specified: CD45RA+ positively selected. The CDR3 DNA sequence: TGTGCCAGCAGTGCTCCAGGGTGGACATTGGATCAGCCCCAGCATTTT. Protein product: CASSAPGWTLDQPQHF.